A selection of T cell receptor beta chains follows, all from one sample in a study of immune heterogeneity within non-small cell lung tumors. TCRdb passed the multiplex PCR reads through MiXCR, listing each CDR3 protein once. Of around 9,200 distinct CDR3 sequences detected, approximately 34% appear once; the ten largest clones hold about 11%. The sample consisted of lung tumor tissue. The source of these receptors is a man aged 55-75 years with non-small cell lung cancer. CDR3s include the opening cysteine and the closing phenylalanine or tryptophan. The D gene is left open where the match is weak. Clone size, where shown, is once, few, many, or a class for clones that have expanded.

length	V	size	J	D	CDR3	DNA
13	TRBV11-3	few	TRBJ1-6	.	CASSLGGDSPLHF	TGTGCCAGCAGCTTAGGAGGGGATTCACCCCTCCACTTT
17	TRBV19	many	TRBJ2-3	TRBD2	CASSNPAASGRARGQYF	TGTGCCAGTAGTAACCCCGCGGCTAGCGGGAGGGCGAGAGGACAGTATTTT
14	TRBV11-2	.	TRBJ2-6	.	CASSLEPGANVLTF	TGTGCCAGCAGCTTAGAACCTGGGGCCAACGTCCTGACTTTC
17	TRBV12-3/TRBV12-4	many	TRBJ1-4	TRBD1	CASSGNRWTGGDEKLFF	TGTGCCAGCAGTGGAAACCGTTGGACAGGGGGCGATGAAAAACTGTTTTTT
13	TRBV15	.	TRBJ1-2	.	CATSRGGAYGYTF	TGTGCCACCAGCAGAGGGGGAGCCTATGGCTACACCTTC
13	TRBV11-2	.	TRBJ2-5	.	CASSHEPRATQYF	TGTGCCAGCAGCCACGAGCCGAGAGCCACCCAGTACTTC
14	TRBV12-3/TRBV12-4	.	TRBJ2-1	.	CASSPTQGRDEQFF	TGTGCCAGCAGCCCTACCCAGGGGCGGGATGAGCAGTTCTTC
17	TRBV12-5	.	TRBJ1-5	.	CASGLVDGVISNQPQHF	TGTGCTAGTGGTTTGGTAGATGGGGTTATCAGCAATCAGCCCCAGCATTTT
14	TRBV27	.	TRBJ2-1	TRBD2	CASSIAGSYNEQFF	TGTGCCAGCAGTATAGCGGGCTCCTACAATGAGCAGTTCTTC
16	TRBV6-1	medium-sized	TRBJ2-7	TRBD2	CASSHGLAGGPREQYF	TGTGCCAGCAGTCACGGACTAGCGGGAGGCCCGAGGGAGCAGTACTTC
16	TRBV28	many	TRBJ2-5	TRBD2	CASSTPLAGVRETQYF	TGTGCCAGCAGTACGCCACTAGCGGGAGTAAGGGAGACCCAGTACTTC
15	TRBV7-2	.	TRBJ2-7	TRBD2	CASSLILAGRYEQYF	TGTGCCAGCAGCTTAATACTAGCGGGACGCTACGAGCAGTACTTC
13	TRBV6-4	.	TRBJ2-2	.	CASSDSGAGELFF	TGTGCCAGCAGTGACTCGGGGGCCGGGGAGCTGTTTTTT
16	TRBV28	many	TRBJ2-4	.	CASSLPQGLAKNIQYF	TGTGCCAGCAGTTTACCCCAGGGGCTGGCCAAAAACATTCAGTACTTC
15	TRBV20-1	.	TRBJ1-3	.	CSATEGHLSGNTIYF	TGCAGTGCTACTGAGGGCCATTTGTCTGGAAACACCATATATTTT
15	TRBV5-6	few	TRBJ2-7	.	CASSFTATSSYEQYF	TGTGCCAGCAGCTTCACGGCGACTAGCTCCTACGAGCAGTACTTC
15	TRBV4-3	many	TRBJ2-5	TRBD2	CASSQGGGRSETQYF	TGCGCCAGCAGCCAAGGGGGCGGGAGGTCAGAGACCCAGTACTTC
14	TRBV5-4	few	TRBJ1-2	.	CASSPGEGNYGYTF	TGTGCCAGCAGCCCGGGGGAAGGGAACTATGGCTACACCTTC
14	TRBV27	medium-sized	TRBJ2-7	TRBD2	CASRGLAGVHEQYF	TGTGCCAGCAGAGGACTAGCGGGAGTCCACGAGCAGTACTTC
14	TRBV5-6	many	TRBJ1-5	.	CASSFSGGFQPQHF	TGTGCCAGCAGCTTCTCCGGGGGGTTTCAGCCCCAGCATTTT
15	TRBV20-1	.	TRBJ1-1	.	CSARDLDLPNTEAFF	TGCAGTGCTAGAGATCTCGACCTCCCGAACACTGAAGCTTTCTTT
16	TRBV20-1	many	TRBJ1-5	.	CSASSPYAGVGQPQHF	TGCAGTGCTAGCTCCCCATACGCGGGGGTTGGTCAGCCCCAGCATTTT
14	TRBV30	medium-sized	TRBJ1-1	TRBD1	CASRDSPLATEAFF	TGTGCCTCTAGGGACAGCCCGTTGGCCACTGAAGCTTTCTTT
13	TRBV5-1	many	TRBJ2-5	.	CASTRQAGETQYF	TGCGCCAGCACTCGACAGGCTGGAGAGACCCAGTACTTC
15	TRBV6-1	few	TRBJ2-6	TRBD2	CASRGGVGGANVLTF	TGTGCCAGCAGGGGAGGGGTCGGTGGGGCCAACGTCCTGACTTTC
14	TRBV12-3/TRBV12-4	large	TRBJ2-7	.	CASSSGVPSYEQYF	TGTGCCAGCAGTTCGGGGGTTCCCTCCTACGAGCAGTACTTC